This T cell receptor beta chain was obtained from a study of T cell responses to AZD1222 COVID-19 vaccine (dated by TCRdb to 2020 to 2023). For context, the study as a whole: AZD1222 recipients with second doses at about 4 weeks or about 12 weeks were pooled, because spike-specific TCR depth and breadth did not differ between schedules. TCR sequencing was performed for about 250 trial participants, of whom some 200 were given two doses of AZD1222 and about 25 were given two doses of MenACWY control vaccine. Trial participants were enrolled by age into 18-55, 56-69 and 70-plus year subgroups, with about 150, 28 and 57 TCR-sequenced participants respectively. The full study reports these points: The 56-69-year group was small, and its depth increase did not reach significance, likely because of low power. CD4 TCRs associated with the vaccine covered the entire spike protein, and the dominant responses were in regions 160-218 and 743-854. Epitopes outside the regions mutated in the B.1.351 and B.1.1.7 variants were reportedly recognized by nearly half of the unique spike-specific TCRs. Most participants were white British and females outnumbered males, and the authors suggested that clonal diversity may have been underestimated. Conclusions about previously exposed vaccinees are limited because only a handful of AZD1222 recipients were SARS-CoV-2 seropositive at baseline. Because no samples from the day 14 peak response were available, repertoires could be characterized only after the peak T cell response. After two AZD1222 doses, spike-specific TCR breadth and depth were significantly higher than at day 0 and than in MenACWY recipients.

The CDR3 regions of human TCRbeta chains were subjected to immunosequencing. As for how the authors treated the data: TCRs in the repertoires were compared against a reference library of SARS-CoV-2-specific TCRs that had been generated with the MIRA antigen-specificity platform. Breadth was defined as the fraction of unique TCRs that were SARS-CoV-2-associated, and depth was defined as the fraction of total T cells that were SARS-CoV-2-associated. Using the MIRA data, each spike-specific TCR was assigned both to the spike region to which the TCR was reactive and to a CD4 or CD8 class. Log10-transformed breadth and depth values were compared by one-way ANOVA with Sidak's multiple comparisons tests. Drawn from immuneACCESS, this table holds only the in-frame rearrangements with V and J called that TCRdb kept. Clones are partly lost; checked studies trace under half to an unresolved V gene and leave the rest unexplained. V, J and clone size reflect that table, while D and trimming were determined from the DNA. This sample gives approximately 97,000 clones in total; roughly nine tenths of them show up just once. 4.5% to 6% of the sample is taken by the ten largest.

The CDR3, from cysteine to phenylalanine, totals 18 residues. Just CDR3 DNA is preserved here, 54 bases in frame from base 1. CDR1 LGHDT and CDR2 YNNKEL were looked up in the germline V gene (reference sequence). After removal of 5 bases from V and 1 base from J, the junction retains 15 bases not matched to a gene. The time point label for this specimen denotes: baseline before first vaccination. Vaccinee samples came from UK trials COV001 and COV002, including a single-blind randomized controlled phase 2/3 trial of AZD1222 (ChAdOx1 nCoV-19) in healthy adults. For TCRbeta chain sequencing, PBMC samples from trial participants were taken at day 0 and at day 28 after the second dose. For this clone: Its antigen is unknown. Base qualities are not at hand, and no much larger clone is one base apart.

The origin of this receptor is an adult in good health. The sample consisted of peripheral blood, taken on day 0 of AZD1222 vaccination. The chain employs TRBV3-1 (or the pseudogene TRBV3-2) and TRBJ2-5; the central 8 bases match TRBD2. The CDR3 region has the sequence CASSSFAGGRTIQETQYF. The DNA is as follows: TGTGCCAGCAGCTCTTTCGCGGGGGGCCGAACAATCCAAGAGACCCAGTACTTC.